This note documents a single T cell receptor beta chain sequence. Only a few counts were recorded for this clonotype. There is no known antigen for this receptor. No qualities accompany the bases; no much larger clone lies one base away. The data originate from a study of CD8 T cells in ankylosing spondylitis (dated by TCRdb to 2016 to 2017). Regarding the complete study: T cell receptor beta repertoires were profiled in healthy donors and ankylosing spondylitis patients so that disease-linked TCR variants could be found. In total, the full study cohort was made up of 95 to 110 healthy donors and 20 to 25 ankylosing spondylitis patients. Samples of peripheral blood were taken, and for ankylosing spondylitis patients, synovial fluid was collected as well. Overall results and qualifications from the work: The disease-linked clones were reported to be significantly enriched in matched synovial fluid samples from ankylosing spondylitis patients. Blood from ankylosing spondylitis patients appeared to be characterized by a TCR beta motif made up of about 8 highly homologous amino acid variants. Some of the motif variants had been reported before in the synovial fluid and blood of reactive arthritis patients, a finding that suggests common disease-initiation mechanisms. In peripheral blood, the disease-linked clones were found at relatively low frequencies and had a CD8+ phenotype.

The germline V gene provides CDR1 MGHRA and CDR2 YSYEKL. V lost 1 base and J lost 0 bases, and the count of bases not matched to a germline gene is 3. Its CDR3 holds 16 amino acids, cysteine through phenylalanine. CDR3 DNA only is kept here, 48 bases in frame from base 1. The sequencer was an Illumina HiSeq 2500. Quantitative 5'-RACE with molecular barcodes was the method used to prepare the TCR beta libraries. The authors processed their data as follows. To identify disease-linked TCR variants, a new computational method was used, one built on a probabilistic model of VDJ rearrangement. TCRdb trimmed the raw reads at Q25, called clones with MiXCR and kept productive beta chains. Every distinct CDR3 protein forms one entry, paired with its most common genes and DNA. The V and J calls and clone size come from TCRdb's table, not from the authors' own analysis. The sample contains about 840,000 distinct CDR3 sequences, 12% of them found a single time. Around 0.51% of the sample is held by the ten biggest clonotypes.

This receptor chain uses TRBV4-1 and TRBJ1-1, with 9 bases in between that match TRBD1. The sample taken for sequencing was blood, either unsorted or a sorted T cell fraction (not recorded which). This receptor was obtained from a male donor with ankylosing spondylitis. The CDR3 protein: CASSQVQGAMNTEAFF. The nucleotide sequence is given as TGCGCCAGCAGCCAAGTACAGGGGGCCATGAACACTGAAGCTTTCTTT.